This TCR beta chain emerged from a study of blood T cell repertoires in COVID-19. Trimming left V 5 bases short and J 4 bases short, with 14 bases between. From germline, CDR1 is SNHLY and CDR2 FYNNEI. The CDR3 length is 15 residues. Original methodology: Reference gene primer amplification gave estimated nucleated cell counts. Only in-frame clones appear in the TCRdb table, and some are missing; sequencing was by immunoSEQ multiplex PCR. The DNA gave D and trimming, while V, J and clone size come from that table. Of about 250,000 clones listed, around 82% were seen once; the top ten hold 4.9%. This sequence originates from a woman aged 80 or over with active or convalescent COVID-19. This chain connects TRBV2 to TRBJ2-2; weak D call: TRBD2 (6 bases). Sample: peripheral blood. The CDR3 protein is CASSPQKGGTGELFF. The CDR3 DNA is TGTGCCAGCAGTCCCCAGAAGGGAGGCACCGGGGAGCTGTTTTTT.